Described below is a single TCR beta chain sequence and its context. The antigen remains undetermined. This entry is derived from a study of long-term antiretroviral therapy in people with HIV. General study findings and limits: Dominance of pre-ART expanded clones persisted, fluctuating and often declining after ART.

The study drew at least one pre-ART and at least two post-ART PBMC samples from every donor. The CDR3 length is 13 residues. V was cut by 4 bases and J by 4 bases, with 12 bases left in between. The germline CDR1 and CDR2 sequences are SGHDT and YYEEEE. It was version v3.0 of the immunoSEQ assay that was run at survey level. Profiled with immunoSEQ multiplex PCR; TCRdb holds only in-frame clones, not every one. The sample lists 12,000 to 15,000 clones; less than 85% were seen once. This TCR was sampled from a man aged 40-49 years with HIV. Sequencing was performed on unsorted PBMCs, taken 3.2 years before starting antiretroviral therapy. The chain links TRBV5-6 to TRBJ2-7, with a weak D call TRBD1 (5 bases). CDR3: CASSAAQGYEQYF. CDR3 coding DNA: TGTGCCAGCAGCGCCGCCCAGGGTTACGAGCAGTACTTC.